This T cell receptor (beta chain) stems from a study of T cell responses to AZD1222 COVID-19 vaccine. Study-wide points: Seropositive AZD1222 recipients at baseline numbered only five or six.

This table comes from immunoSEQ multiplex PCR, and its TCRdb copy is limited to in-frame clones, with some not included. The sample contains 100,000 to 150,000 clones, approximately 82% of which appear only once. Remarks on this clone: Its antigen is undetermined.

The receptor was isolated from an adult who received the AZD1222 COVID-19 vaccine. Sequences were derived from peripheral blood, sampled 28 days after the second AZD1222 dose.

CDR3 in amino acids: CATENRGDSYSYEQYF. The CDR3 DNA reads TGTGCCACCGAAAATAGAGGGGACAGCTACTCCTACGAGCAGTACTTC. V gene TRBV10-3 combines with J gene TRBJ2-7; 7 nucleotides agree with TRBD1. The CDR3 length is 16 residues. V was clipped by 10 bases and J by 0 bases; unmatched bases: 15. Germline CDR1 ENHRY, CDR2 SYGVKD.